This T cell receptor beta chain was obtained from a study of OX40 agonist ivuxolimab in advanced cancers. As for the study in general: Clinicians treated patients with ivuxolimab, an agonistic anti-OX40 (CD134) antibody.

Baseline, cycle 4 day 1, and cycle 7 day 1 were the blood sampling points. Findings of the study overall: The average count of expanded clones was higher among CD8+ T cells than among CD4+.

Turning to this clone: Antigen unknown.

The CDR3 runs 13 residues. V was pared by 7 bases and J by 10 bases, with 19 bases between. Per germline, CDR1 SNHLY and CDR2 FYNNEI. Libraries were prepared by immunoSEQ multiplex PCR; TCRdb keeps only in-frame clonotypes and omits some of them. The sample holds 50,000 to 70,000 clones, approximately 79% seen once. Source: CD4+ or CD8+ T cells sorted from blood, taken in a trial of the OX40 agonist ivuxolimab. The V call is TRBV2, the J call TRBJ1-1; the D is unclear. The TCR was taken from an adult with an advanced solid tumor such as melanoma, head and neck, liver or kidney cancer. The CDR3 DNA sequence: TGTGCCAGCATTAGCTCTTTTGTCCCAGTAGCTTTCTTT. As protein: CASISSFVPVAFF.